The 7 T cell receptor beta chains in this list originate from one sample, sequenced in a study of early T cells in non-severe SARS-CoV-2 infection. TCRdb analysed the 5' RACE reads with MiXCR anew, one entry per CDR3 protein. This sample carries roughly 55,000 distinct CDR3 sequences, roughly 6.8% of them seen once, and the ten largest clones take roughly 3.9%. Source material: whole blood. Receptors were obtained from an adult who was a healthcare worker with PCR-confirmed SARS-CoV-2 infection or an uninfected control (not recorded which).

This clonotype has ten or more counts. The chain recombines TRBV27 with TRBJ2-5; no reliable D call. Trimming pared 2 bases from V and 5 bases from J, leaving 15 bases between. The CDR3 is 15 residues long. CDR1 is MNHEY and CDR2 is SMNVEV in the germline V gene (reference sequence). This CDR3 reads CASSLRLTGLETQYF. CDR3 in DNA: TGTGCCAGCAGTTTAAGACTCACGGGTTTGGAGACCCAGTACTTC.

Turning to this clonotype: A read error may explain this, as a much larger clone is one base away. The chain employs TRBV30 and TRBJ1-1; D not resolved. The V gene lost 2 bases and the J gene lost 1 base, with 5 bases spanning the gap. This CDR3 is 12 amino acids long. Looked up from germline, CDR1 is GTSNPN and CDR2 is SVGIG (reference sequence). CDR3 bases: TGTGCCTGGAGTAGGAAGAACACTGAAGCTTTCTTT. It codes for CAWSRKNTEAFF.

This clonotype was recorded at least ten times. The chain couples TRBV6-2 or TRBV6-3 to TRBJ1-2, with unresolved D. Germline V gene sequence: CDR1 MNHEY, CDR2 SVGEGT. This CDR3 has 15 amino acids. Trimming left V 5 bases short and J 3 bases short, with 16 bases between. CDR3 DNA sequence: TGTGCCAGCAGTGCTCACCGGACCCACCACTATGGCTACACCTTC. Its protein is CASSAHRTHHYGYTF.

This sequence joins TRBV7-6 and TRBJ2-5, with TRBD1 matching 8 bases. CDR1 and CDR2 from the germline V gene are SGHVS and FNYEAQ. V gave up 4 bases and J gave up 5 bases; unmatched junction bases: 12. There are 16 residues in the CDR3. This chain's CDR3 is CASSSRTGISSETQYF. CDR3 coding DNA: TGTGCCAGCAGCTCTCGGACAGGGATTTCTTCTGAGACCCAGTACTTC.

This clonotype was found many times. The chain joins TRBV11-2 to TRBJ2-3; weak D call: TRBD2 (6 bases). V was trimmed by 0 bases and J by 1 base, leaving 11 bases between them. This CDR3 region has 16 residues. The germline V gene encodes CDR1 SGHAT and CDR2 FQNNGV. The CDR3 DNA sequence: TGTGCCAGCAGCTTAGAAGGTCTAGCGCGCACAGATACGCAGTATTTT. Translation gives CASSLEGLARTDTQYF.

The V gene is TRBV27, the J gene TRBJ1-6; D gene uncertain. This CDR3 is 14 amino acids long. Germline CDR1 MNHEY, CDR2 SMNVEV (reference sequence). Trimming left V 7 bases short and J 7 bases short, with 14 bases between. The CDR3 DNA sequence: TGTGCCAGCAAACGCCCCGCGGGGAATTCACCCCTCCACTTT. This encodes CASKRPAGNSPLHF.

The CDR3 bases are TGTGCCAGTACACGGGCCTATGAGAGCTCCTATAATTCACCCCTCCACTTT. Residues: CASTRAYESSYNSPLHF. The rearrangement uses TRBV6-2 or TRBV6-3 and TRBJ1-6; D gene uncertain. CDR1 and CDR2 from the germline V gene are MNHEY and SVGEGT. The CDR3 length is 17 residues. The V end was cut by 9 bases, the J end by 0 bases, with 18 bases between.